One and the same sample provided the 30 T cell receptor beta chains below, sequenced in a study of T cell responses to AZD1222 COVID-19 vaccine (dated by TCRdb to the early 2020s). Receptors were amplified or captured by the immunoSEQ multiplex PCR assay. TCRdb retrieved this table from immuneACCESS and kept in-frame rearrangements only. Not all clones are present; in checked studies, unresolved V genes account for under half, and no reason is known for the remainder. Across this sample there are over 75,000 clones, with more than 70% seen only once. The top ten hold over 2% of the sample. This sample's time point label indicates: baseline before first vaccination. The sample here was peripheral blood, taken on day 0 of AZD1222 vaccination. Receptors originate from an adult in good health.

The V and J genes are TRBV2 and TRBJ1-5, with D possibly TRBD1 on 5 matching bases. In germline, CDR1 is SNHLY, CDR2 FYNNEI. The V gene lost 6 bases and the J gene lost 2 bases, with 14 bases spanning the gap. The CDR3 spans 15 residues. The CDR3 loop is CASREQAHGNQPQHF. The CDR3 DNA reads TGTGCCAGCAGGGAACAGGCCCATGGCAATCAGCCCCAGCATTTT.

The chain is built from TRBV6-2 or TRBV6-3 and TRBJ2-3; no firm D call. V lost 2 bases and J lost 4, with 4 bases in between. There are 12 residues in the CDR3. The V gene's germline CDR1 is MNHEY and CDR2 SVGEGT. CDR3 DNA sequence: TGTGCCAGCAGTTACGTGGCAGATACGCAGTATTTT. Translated: CASSYVADTQYF.

This rearrangement joins TRBV6-5 to TRBJ2-1; a possible D gene is TRBD2 (6 bases). Looked up from germline, CDR1 is MNHEY and CDR2 is SVGAGI. V was clipped by 6 bases and J by 0 bases, with 12 bases between them. The CDR3 length is 15 residues. CDR3 DNA: TGTGCCAGCAGGGGCGGGGCCAGCTCCTACAATGAGCAGTTCTTC. Encoded protein: CASRGGASSYNEQFF.

The chain recombines TRBV2 with TRBJ1-2; possible D gene TRBD1, 5 bases. The CDR3 sequence is 15 residues long. Per germline, CDR1 SNHLY and CDR2 FYNNEI. Trimming took off 7 bases at V and 7 bases at J, with 22 bases between the two ends. The CDR3 DNA follows: TGTGCCAGCACCCTGCAGGGACCCTCTCCTGGTGGCTACACCTTC. This encodes CASTLQGPSPGGYTF.

This chain uses TRBV5-5 with TRBJ2-7; D uncertain. In germline, CDR1 is SGHKS, CDR2 YYEKEE (reference sequence). The CDR3 is 13 residues long. V dropped 3 bases and J dropped 0 bases, with 7 bases sitting between them. The CDR3 is CASSSGSSYEQYF. The CDR3 DNA reads TGTGCCAGCAGCTCGGGTAGCTCCTACGAGCAGTACTTC.

V and J are TRBV9 and TRBJ1-6, with TRBD1 matching over 9 bases. The CDR3 totals 14 residues. The V gene end was trimmed by 3 bases and the J gene end by 9 bases; junction bases not matched to a gene: 4. Germline CDR1 is SGDLS and CDR2 is YYNGEE. CDR3 loop: CASSAGTGSSPLHF. The CDR3 nucleotides read TGTGCCAGCAGCGCCGGGACAGGGTCTTCACCCCTCCACTTT.

The chain recombines TRBV6-5 with TRBJ1-3; TRBD1 is a possible D gene (6 bases). Trimming took off 7 bases at V and 2 bases at J, with 12 bases between the two ends. Looked up from germline, CDR1 is MNHEY and CDR2 is SVGAGI. CDR3 length: 14 amino acids. For the CDR3, the DNA is TGTGCCAGCAATCCAAGGGGGACTGGAAACACCATATATTTT. Translating gives CASNPRGTGNTIYF.

This clone came up a few times. This chain links TRBV7-2 with TRBJ2-3; the D is unclear. The CDR3 has 14 amino acids. Germline V CDR1 and CDR2: SGHTA, FQGNSA. V gave up 1 base and J gave up 2 bases, with 7 bases separating them. This CDR3 is CASSLGYHTDTQYF. CDR3 DNA: TGTGCCAGCAGCTTAGGATACCACACAGATACGCAGTATTTT.

The sample holds one count of this clone. A junction end diverges from the germline sequence, so it may reflect a read error. The V and J genes are TRBV5-1 and TRBJ1-1; 8 bases agree with TRBD1. This CDR3 is built from 14 residues. Per the germline V gene, CDR1 is SGHRS and CDR2 is YFSETQ. The CDR3 loop is CASSSGPMSDRVSF. Here the CDR3 DNA reads TGCGCCAGCAGCTCAGGTCCTATGTCGGACAGGGTCTCCTTT.

The chain couples TRBV2 to TRBJ1-6, with D possibly being TRBD1 (5 bases). The CDR3 is 14 residues long. Trimming pared 1 base from V and 10 bases from J, leaving 11 bases between. Germline V lookup: CDR1 SNHLY, CDR2 FYNNEI. As DNA, the CDR3 is TGTGCCAGCAGTGAAGGGGGCCAATTCTCACCCCTCCACTTT. Protein: CASSEGGQFSPLHF. Together with reference TRBV2 and TRBJ1-6, the CDR3 gives the full variable domain: EPEVTQTPSHQVTQMGQEVILRCVPISNHLYFYWYRQILGQKVEFLVSFYNNEISEKSEIFDDQFSVERPDGSNFTLKIRSTKLEDSAMYFCASSEGGQFSPLHFGNGTRLTVT.

J is TRBJ1-2 and V is TRBV5-4, with 7 bases identical to TRBD1. V dropped 5 bases and J dropped 3; count of bases not matched to a gene: 7. The CDR3 has 14 amino acids. Germline V lookup: CDR1 SGHNT, CDR2 YYREEE (reference sequence). In nucleotides, the CDR3 is TGTGCCAGCAGAACTGACAGGGCTGACTATGGCTACACCTTC. This codes for CASRTDRADYGYTF.

The chain couples TRBV5-1 to TRBJ1-2; D unresolved. CDR1 is SGHRS, CDR2 YFSETQ, per germline. The ends were cut back, 4 bases at V and 2 bases at J, with 12 bases in the middle. The CDR3 sequence is 14 residues long. The CDR3 sequence: CASSPDFANYGYTF. CDR3 bases: TGCGCCAGCAGCCCCGATTTTGCGAACTATGGCTACACCTTC.

The CDR3 loop reads CASRSEGRLGYGYTF. The DNA for the CDR3 is TGTGCCAGCAGATCCGAGGGGAGGTTGGGGTATGGCTACACCTTC. V and J are TRBV27 and TRBJ1-2; possible D gene TRBD1, 5 bases. Germline-derived CDR1 and CDR2 are MNHEY and SMNVEV (reference sequence). V lost 6 bases and J 5 bases, leaving 19 bases between the germline ends. The CDR3 is 15 residues long.

This chain joins TRBV18 and TRBJ1-1, with 7 bases identical to TRBD1. The CDR3 loop spans 15 amino acids. V shed 0 bases and J 4 bases; nucleotides not matched to a gene: 5. CDR1 and CDR2 (germline): KGHSH, LQKENI. CDR3 in amino acids: CASSPPSRGGTEAFF. CDR3 DNA sequence: TGTGCCAGCTCACCACCCTCCAGGGGGGGCACTGAAGCTTTCTTT. Supplemented by reference TRBV18 and TRBJ1-1, the full variable domain reads NAGVMQNPRHLVRRRGQEARLRCSPMKGHSHVYWYRQLPEEGLKFMVYLQKENIIDESGMPKERFSAEFPKEGPSILRIQQVVRGDSAAYFCASSPPSRGGTEAFFGQGTRLTVV.

V gene TRBV9 combines with J gene TRBJ1-4; possibly TRBD1 for D (5 bases). The CDR3 has 17 residues. Germline V CDR1 and CDR2: SGDLS, YYNGEE. Trimming left V 7 bases short and J 0 bases short, with 19 bases between. The CDR3 DNA is TGTGCCAGCGGAGCCCGCGGGACCGTTGCAACTAATGAAAAACTGTTTTTT. Translation gives CASGARGTVATNEKLFF.

This rearrangement joins TRBV5-4 to TRBJ2-5; D possibly matches TRBD1 or TRBD2 (5 bases each). The CDR3 length is 14 residues. V lost 1 base, J lost 1 base, and 8 bases lay in between. From germline, CDR1 is SGHNT and CDR2 YYREEE (reference sequence). CDR3 coding DNA: TGTGCCAGCAGCTTGCCGGGACGCCAAGAGACCCAGTACTTC. Translation: CASSLPGRQETQYF.

This chain joins TRBV18 and TRBJ2-7; D call uncertain. Trimming took off 6 bases at V and 2 bases at J, with 11 bases between the two ends. The CDR3 runs to 13 residues. CDR1 is KGHSH, CDR2 LQKENI, per germline. In DNA form, the CDR3 reads TGTGCCAGCTCGTTCGGGCAGCCCTACGAGCAGTACTTC. As protein: CASSFGQPYEQYF.

In this sample, this clone turned up once. This chain connects TRBV6-5 to TRBJ1-6, with 11 bases matching TRBD1. The V and J ends lost 0 bases and 9 bases, in that order; junction bases with no gene match: 1. The germline V gene has CDR1 MNHEY and CDR2 SVGAGI. The CDR3 consists of 15 residues. The CDR3 spells CASSYSGTGGSPLHF. The CDR3 DNA reads TGTGCCAGCAGTTACTCGGGGACAGGGGGTTCACCCCTCCACTTT.

V gene TRBV18 combines with J gene TRBJ1-1; D call uncertain. V gave up 4 bases and J gave up 3 bases, with 9 bases separating them. The germline gives CDR1 KGHSH, CDR2 LQKENI. This CDR3 is 13 amino acids long. For the CDR3, the DNA is TGTGCCAGCTCACTTAATAAAGACACTGAAGCTTTCTTT. Amino acid sequence: CASSLNKDTEAFF.

This clone was observed a single time. The rearrangement joins TRBV2 to TRBJ2-2; 10 nucleotides match TRBD1. Germline V lookup: CDR1 SNHLY, CDR2 FYNNEI. This CDR3 has 14 residues. The V segment lost 7 bases and the J segment 6 bases; nucleotides outside the gene matches: 5. The CDR3 here is CASTGQGGSGELFF. CDR3 in DNA: TGTGCCAGCACAGGACAGGGGGGGTCCGGGGAGCTGTTTTTT.

The chain carries TRBV9 and TRBJ1-1; the D gene is possibly TRBD1 (6 bases). V lost 1 base, J lost 4 bases, and 17 bases lay in between. The germline gives CDR1 SGDLS, CDR2 YYNGEE. The CDR3 has 16 residues. CDR3 sequence reads: CASSVQWGQPATEAFF. The CDR3 region has the DNA TGTGCCAGCAGCGTACAGTGGGGGCAGCCCGCCACTGAAGCTTTCTTT.

The genes are TRBV6-6 and TRBJ1-2, with 8 bases aligning to TRBD1. The J segment lost 8 bases and the V segment lost 6 bases, leaving 11 bases of the junction unmatched. The CDR3 covers 14 residues. Germline V CDR1 and CDR2: MNHNY, SVGAGI (reference sequence). CDR3 DNA sequence: TGTGCCAGCAGACTCGAGGACAGGGTACGCGGCTACACCTTC. This translates into CASRLEDRVRGYTF.

The rearrangement uses TRBV5-6 and TRBJ1-4; D may be TRBD1 (5 bases). Germline V gene lookup returns CDR1 SGHDT and CDR2 YYEEEE. This CDR3 spans 14 amino acids. V was clipped by 3 bases and J by 4 bases, with 10 bases between them. The CDR3 spells CASSSGRNNEKLFF. CDR3 sequence (DNA): TGTGCCAGCAGCTCGGGACGGAATAATGAAAAACTGTTTTTT.

The V and J genes are TRBV20-1 and TRBJ2-1; 13 bases agree with TRBD2. Germline assignment: CDR1 DFQATT and CDR2 SNEGSKA (reference sequence). The length of the CDR3 is 14 residues. V dropped 3 bases and J dropped 8; count of bases not matched to a gene: 4. The CDR3 region is CSASRLAGGHEQFF. In DNA, the CDR3 is TGCAGTGCTAGTAGACTAGCGGGAGGCCATGAGCAGTTCTTC.

This chain uses TRBV29-1 with TRBJ2-1; the D gene is possibly TRBD1 (6 bases). Looked up from germline, CDR1 is SQVTM and CDR2 is ANQGSEA. Between the trimmed V and J ends, which lost 5 bases and 7 bases, there was a span of 15 bases. The CDR3 has 13 amino acids. CDR3 sequence: CSVITGHENEQFF. The CDR3 DNA follows: TGCAGCGTTATAACAGGGCACGAGAATGAGCAGTTCTTC.

The chain joins TRBV5-1 to TRBJ2-2; D possibly corresponds to TRBD2 (7 bases). This CDR3 is built from 16 residues. V was clipped by 3 bases and J by 5 bases, with 17 bases between them. The germline V gene has CDR1 SGHRS and CDR2 YFSETQ. The CDR3 DNA reads as TGCGCCAGCAGCTGGGGGGGCGAGCTAAGTACCGGGGAGCTGTTTTTT. It encodes CASSWGGELSTGELFF.

The rearrangement uses TRBV5-1 and TRBJ2-7; 11 positions match TRBD2. V shed 4 bases and J 6 bases; nucleotides not matched to a gene: 9. This CDR3 has 15 amino acids. Germline CDR1 is SGHRS and CDR2 is YFSETQ. The CDR3 DNA sequence: TGCGCCAGCAGCCTCATAGCGGGAGGGCCTGGCGAGCAGTACTTC. Its protein is CASSLIAGGPGEQYF.

V is TRBV10-2 and J is TRBJ1-2, with TRBD1 matching 7 bases. The V gene end was trimmed by 6 bases and the J gene end by 8 bases; junction bases not matched to a gene: 18. The germline V gene has CDR1 WSHSY and CDR2 SAAADI. The CDR3 has 16 residues. The CDR3 DNA is TGCGCCAGCAGAGTTCAACAGGGGCAGCGGAAGACCGGCTACACCTTC. Its protein product is CASRVQQGQRKTGYTF.

The chain combines TRBV18 with TRBJ1-2; D not resolved. CDR1 and CDR2 from the germline V gene are KGHSH and LQKENI. Trimming shortened V by 0 bases and J by 7 bases, and 12 bases separated the two germline ends. There are 14 residues in the CDR3. CDR3 region: CASSPPARSSGYTF. Here the CDR3 DNA reads TGTGCCAGCTCACCACCGGCCAGATCGTCTGGCTACACCTTC.

CDR3 coding DNA: TGTGCCACCAGTGATCCCCGGGGAGCGGGGAAGGAGACCCAGTACTTC. It translates to CATSDPRGAGKETQYF. This chain uses TRBV24-1 with TRBJ2-5; 7 nucleotides line up with TRBD2. CDR1 and CDR2 from the germline V gene are KGHDR and SFDVKD. This CDR3 is 16 amino acids long. Trimming took 3 bases from V and 5 from J; bases not matched to a gene: 11.